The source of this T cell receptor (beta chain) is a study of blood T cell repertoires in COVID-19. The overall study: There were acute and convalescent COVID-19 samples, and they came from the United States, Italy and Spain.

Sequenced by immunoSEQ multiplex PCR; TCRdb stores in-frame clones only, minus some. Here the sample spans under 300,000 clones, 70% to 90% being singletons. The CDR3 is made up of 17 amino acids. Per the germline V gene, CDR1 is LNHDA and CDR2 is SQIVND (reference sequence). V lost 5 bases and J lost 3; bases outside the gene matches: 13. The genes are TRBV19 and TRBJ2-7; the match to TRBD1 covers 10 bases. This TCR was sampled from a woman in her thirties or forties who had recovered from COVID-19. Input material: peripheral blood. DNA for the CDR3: TGTGCCAGTAGTGCCGGGACAGGGGCTAATTTCCGCTACGAGCAGTACTTC. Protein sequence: CASSAGTGANFRYEQYF. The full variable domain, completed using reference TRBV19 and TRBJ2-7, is DGGITQSPKYLFRKEGQNVTLSCEQNLNHDAMYWYRQDPGQGLRLIYYSQIVNDFQKGDIAEGYSVSREKKESFPLTVTSAQKNPTAFYLCASSAGTGANFRYEQYFGPGTRLTVT.